This TCR beta chain is from a study of blood T cell repertoires in COVID-19 (dated by TCRdb to 2018 to 2020). Describing the broader study: Samples from collaborators originated in the United States, Italy and Spain and spanned both the acute and convalescent phases of COVID-19. The material from the prospective study consisted of cDNA or gDNA derived from T cells, B-cell-depleted T cells, or PBMCs. The dataset comprised deeply sampled blood TCRbeta repertoires from subjects exposed to, actively infected with, or recovered from COVID-19. The repertoires were made available in a free public database intended to serve as a resource for research on the immune response to SARS-CoV-2. The samples were drawn from the first 160 participants of the ongoing ImmuneRACE study and from some 1,300 subjects provided by 6 global collaborators. A de-identified subject ID, COVID-19 status, age in years and sex were almost always included in the sample metadata. HLA class I and class II types, where available, came from metadata supplied by the sample provider rather than from assay-based typing.

CDR1 and CDR2 are drawn from the germline V gene (reference sequence): GTSNPN, SVGIG. V is shortened by 2 bases, J by 5 bases, and the region joining them spans 6 bases. The CDR3 sequence holds 12 residues, the cysteine and phenylalanine included. Left in the record is the CDR3 DNA by itself, 36 bases read in frame from the first base. Findings and caveats that apply to the study as a whole: The amount of clinical and demographic metadata varied by source and participant and was provided uncurated.

Whole blood was collected in K2EDTA tubes by collaborating institutions according to the institutions' own protocols. For TCRbeta analysis, collaborators shipped samples as frozen whole blood, isolated PBMCs, or DNA extracted from either of those sample types. TCRbeta CDR3 regions were amplified from genomic DNA using the immunoSEQ Assay, a bias-controlled multiplex PCR. The paper's data handling went like this. Within the assay, amplification of reference gene primers was used to estimate how many nucleated cells each sample contained. To quantify the absolute abundance of each unique TCRbeta CDR3 rearrangement, sequence reads were collapsed and filtered. For each sample, productive Simpson clonality was calculated as the square root of Simpson's diversity index across productive rearrangements. The table was pulled from immuneACCESS by TCRdb, which kept in-frame rearrangements only. Such tables lose some clones; where checked, under half of the loss comes from unresolved V genes, and the rest has no known cause. V and J calls and clone size are copied from that table; D and trimming were computed from the DNA. The sample data list about 160,000 clones, and under 80% of these were observed just once. The ten largest clonotypes hold around 2.7% of the sample.

To note about this clone: Its antigen remains unidentified. Base qualities are not provided; no much larger clone lies one nucleotide away.

Recombination joined TRBV30 with TRBJ2-2; too little of a D gene remains to name it. Sample: peripheral blood. The sequence derives from a man in his 70s with acute or convalescent COVID-19. In nucleotides, the sequence is TGTGCCTGGAGTCTTGTTACCGGGGAGCTGTTTTTT. Its translation is CAWSLVTGELFF.